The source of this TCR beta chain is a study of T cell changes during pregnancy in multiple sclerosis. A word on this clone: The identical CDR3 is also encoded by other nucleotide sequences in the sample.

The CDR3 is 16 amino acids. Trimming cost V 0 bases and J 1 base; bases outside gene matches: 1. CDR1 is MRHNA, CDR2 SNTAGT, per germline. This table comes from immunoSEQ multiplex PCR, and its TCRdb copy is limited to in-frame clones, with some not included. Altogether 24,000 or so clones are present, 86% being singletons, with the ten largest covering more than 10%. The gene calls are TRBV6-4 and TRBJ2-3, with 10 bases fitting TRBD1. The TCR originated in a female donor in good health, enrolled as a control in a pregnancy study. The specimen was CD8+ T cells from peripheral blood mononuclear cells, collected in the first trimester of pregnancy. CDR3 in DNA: TGTGCCAGCAGTGACTCGACAGGGGGCGGCACAGATACGCAGTATTTT. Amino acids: CASSDSTGGGTDTQYF.